These T cell receptor beta chains were read from a single sample in a study of T cell repertoires in cytomegalovirus infection. These TCRs' antigens remain unknown. One entry per CDR3 protein results from TCRdb running MiXCR on the reads. This sample yields a few hundred thousand distinct CDR3 sequences, of which 40% are seen a single time; more than 40% belongs to the top ten. The specimen comprised cultured PBMCs, sampled from culture after CMV antigen stimulation. These receptor sequences come from a human donor in good health (CMV status not recorded). Some clones in this sample may be carry-over from other donors' samples. CDR3s include the opening cysteine and the closing phenylalanine or tryptophan. Fields, in order: V gene, clone size, J gene, D gene, CDR3 protein, CDR3 DNA. D genes are given only for firm matches. Clone sizes are given selectively: once, few, many, or a class where the clone is expanded.

TRBV7-2,.,TRBJ2-7,.,CASSLGGGAGYEQYF,TGTGCCAGCAGCTTAGGGGGGGGGGCCGGGTACGAGCAGTACTTC
TRBV7-9,.,TRBJ1-6,.,CASSFGPSSYNSPLHF,TGTGCCAGCAGCTTTGGCCCTAGCTCCTATAATTCACCCCTCCACTTT
TRBV7-2,many,TRBJ1-1,.,CASSLVGGSRFMNTEAFF,TGTGCCAGCAGCTTAGTAGGTGGGAGTCGGTTCATGAACACTGAAGCTTTCTTT
TRBV7-9,.,TRBJ1-2,TRBD1,CASSYPGTGYGYTF,TGTGCCAGCAGTTACCCCGGGACAGGGTATGGCTACACCTTC
TRBV12-3/TRBV12-4,once,TRBJ2-7,TRBD2,CASSPGVGGRSYEQYF,TGTGCCAGCAGCCCTGGGGTCGGGGGGAGGAGCTACGAGCAGTACTTC
TRBV6-6,few,TRBJ2-7,.,CASRLDGQYEQYF,TGTGCCAGCCGCCTGGACGGTCAGTACGAGCAGTACTTC
TRBV7-2,few,TRBJ2-2,TRBD2,CASSFLAGVAGELFF,TGTGCCAGCAGCTTCCTTGCGGGAGTGGCCGGGGAGCTGTTTTTT
TRBV6-9,few,TRBJ2-3,TRBD2,CASSYSEIQTAGGYSRSTDTQYF,TGTGCCAGCAGTTATTCGGAAATTCAGACGGCGGGAGGGTATTCACGGAGCACAGATACGCAGTATTTT
TRBV4-1,few,TRBJ2-1,.,CASSQDIYNEQFF,TGCGCCAGCAGCCAAGACATCTACAATGAGCAGTTCTTC
TRBV7-2,.,TRBJ1-1,.,CASSSNILGLSTEAFF,TGTGCCAGCAGCTCTAACATACTTGGGTTATCGACAGAAGCTTTCTTT
TRBV6-1,.,TRBJ2-7,.,CASSEAVGGPYEQYF,TGTGCCAGCAGTGAAGCGGTGGGGGGGCCCTACGAGCAGTACTTC
TRBV19,few,TRBJ1-4,.,CASSPQGLSNEKLFF,TGTGCCAGTAGTCCTCAGGGGCTATCTAATGAAAAACTGTTTTTT
TRBV12-3/TRBV12-4,.,TRBJ2-6,TRBD1,CASSWTGGRVRVRGGANVLTF,TGTGCCAGCAGCTGGACAGGGGGACGAGTCCGGGTCCGGGGTGGGGCCAACGTCCTGACTTTC
TRBV10-3,.,TRBJ2-2,TRBD1,CAISEFQGAAGELFF,TGTGCCATCAGTGAGTTTCAGGGGGCCGCCGGGGAGCTGTTTTTT
TRBV28,.,TRBJ1-1,.,CASSFPPPGELWGTEAFF,TGTGCCAGCAGTTTTCCCCCGCCAGGGGAATTGTGGGGGACTGAAGCTTTCTTT
TRBV6-6,.,TRBJ1-5,.,CASSPGGAQHF,TGTGCCAGCAGCCCCGGGGGGGCCCAGCATTTT
TRBV6-2/TRBV6-3,.,TRBJ2-1,.,CASNRLSTYNEQFF,TGTGCCAGCAATCGACTCTCCACCTACAATGAGCAGTTCTTC
TRBV7-9,few,TRBJ2-3,.,CASSLDSFTADTQYF,TGTGCCAGCAGCCTCGACAGTTTCACCGCAGATACGCAGTATTTT
TRBV12-3/TRBV12-4,.,TRBJ2-3,.,CASSLLATSTDTQYF,TGTGCCAGCAGTTTACTAGCAACTAGCACAGATACGCAGTATTTT
TRBV7-2,many,TRBJ2-1,TRBD2,CASSQAGTSGVGSYNEQFF,TGTGCCAGCAGCCAAGCCGGGACTAGCGGAGTCGGCTCCTACAATGAGCAGTTCTTC
TRBV4-1,.,TRBJ2-7,.,CASSQVGGDFTYEQYF,TGCGCCAGCAGCCAAGTAGGGGGGGATTTTACCTACGAGCAGTACTTC